This passage covers 11 T cell receptor beta chains from one sample sequenced in a study of T cell responses to AZD1222 COVID-19 vaccine. Sequencing used immunoSEQ multiplex PCR; TCRdb keeps in-frame clones, though not all of them. The table lists 90,000 to 150,000 clones, 80% to 90% of them singletons, with roughly 8.4% in the top ten. The sample was peripheral blood, taken on day 0 of AZD1222 vaccination. These receptors were obtained from an adult in good health.

This rearrangement joins TRBV6-5 to TRBJ1-1; D is ambiguous. The CDR3 totals 13 residues. The V gene's germline CDR1 is MNHEY and CDR2 SVGAGI. V was pared by 4 bases and J by 7 bases, with 13 bases between. The CDR3 spells CASSFDSYHEAFF. CDR3 bases: TGTGCCAGCAGTTTTGACTCATATCATGAAGCTTTCTTT.

The chain combines TRBV28 with TRBJ1-1; no definite D call. The V end was cut by 1 base, the J end by 4 bases, with 4 bases between. This CDR3 has 12 amino acids. The germline CDR1 and CDR2 sequences are MDHEN and SYDVKM. The CDR3 spells CASSLLLTEAFF. The CDR3 bases are TGTGCCAGCAGTTTATTACTCACTGAAGCTTTCTTT.

Written as DNA, the CDR3 is TGTGCCAGCTCACCACCGGCCAGGCGGAACACTGAAGCTTTCTTT. Its protein is CASSPPARRNTEAFF. This chain links TRBV18 with TRBJ1-1; no reliable D call. Trimming took 0 bases from V and 1 from J, leaving 9 bases between them. This CDR3 comprises 15 residues. Germline CDR1 reads KGHSH; CDR2 reads LQKENI.

J is TRBJ2-1 and V is TRBV2; TRBD2 matches at 8 bases. Trimming took 7 bases from V and 10 from J; bases not matched to a gene: 12. The length of the CDR3 is 14 residues. CDR1 and CDR2 from the germline V gene are SNHLY and FYNNEI. The CDR3 loop is CASTRLATVIEQFF. The CDR3 DNA is TGTGCCAGCACCAGACTAGCGACGGTCATCGAGCAGTTCTTC.

The chain has TRBV28 and TRBJ1-1; TRBD1 matches at 7 bases. The V and J ends lost 4 bases and 1 base, in that order; junction bases with no gene match: 3. Germline CDR1 and CDR2: MDHEN and SYDVKM. The CDR3 has 14 residues. The chain's CDR3 is CASSSGTANTEAFF. DNA of the CDR3: TGTGCCAGCAGTTCCGGGACAGCGAACACTGAAGCTTTCTTT.

The chain is built from TRBV30 and TRBJ1-5; 8 nucleotides agree with TRBD1. This CDR3 contains 14 residues. Germline loops: CDR1 GTSNPN, CDR2 SVGIG (reference sequence). V lost 1 base to trimming and J lost 7 bases; unmatched junction nucleotides: 6. The CDR3, as DNA: TGTGCCTGGAGTGCTGGACAGGGAGTCCAGCCCCAGCATTTT. Translated, it gives CAWSAGQGVQPQHF. Drawing the rest from reference TRBV30 and TRBJ1-5, the complete variable domain is SQTIHQWPATLVQPVGSPLSLECTVEGTSNPNLYWYRQAAGRGLQLLFYSVGIGQISSEVPQNLSASRPQDRQFILSSKKLLLSDSGFYLCAWSAGQGVQPQHFGDGTRLSIL.

This chain joins TRBV2 and TRBJ1-1; D perhaps matches TRBD1 (5 bases). The V gene lost 3 bases and the J gene lost 3 bases, with 11 bases spanning the gap. The CDR3 consists of 14 residues. Germline V CDR1 and CDR2: SNHLY, FYNNEI. This CDR3 reads CASSDGQGDTEAFF. In DNA form, the CDR3 reads TGTGCCAGCAGTGATGGGCAGGGTGACACTGAAGCTTTCTTT.

This chain connects TRBV27 to TRBJ1-6; no reliable D call. The CDR3 has 17 amino acids. From germline, CDR1 is MNHEY and CDR2 SMNVEV (reference sequence). V was trimmed by 0 bases and J by 5 bases, leaving 14 bases between them. CDR3 in amino acids: CASSLSDATFHNSPLHF. The CDR3 DNA follows: TGTGCCAGCAGTTTATCTGACGCGACTTTTCATAATTCACCCCTCCACTTT.

This clone was counted only a few times. CDR3 protein: CASSVAEGTGSYGQYF. For the CDR3, the DNA is TGTGCCAGCAGCGTAGCGGAGGGGACAGGATCCTATGGGCAGTACTTC. V usage is TRBV9 and J usage is TRBJ2-7, with 8 positions matching TRBD1. With V trimmed by 0 bases and J by 9 bases, 14 bases remained unmatched. Germline V gene data show CDR1 as SGDLS and CDR2 as YYNGEE. The CDR3 is made up of 16 amino acids.

This sequence joins TRBV2 and TRBJ2-6, with 7 nucleotides matching TRBD1. With V trimmed by 6 bases and J by 2 bases, 4 bases remained unmatched. This CDR3 contains 15 residues. Germline lookup yields CDR1 SNHLY and CDR2 FYNNEI. The CDR3: CASSKQGPGANVLTF. The CDR3 DNA sequence: TGTGCCAGCAGCAAACAGGGGCCTGGGGCCAACGTCCTGACTTTC.

The CDR3 coding sequence is TGTGCCAGCAGTTTAGAGTTCTCACCCCTCCACTTT. Its protein product is CASSLEFSPLHF. The rearrangement joins TRBV12-3 or TRBV12-4 to TRBJ1-6; D uncertain. V lost 1 base and J lost 10, with 5 bases in between. The CDR3 is made up of 12 amino acids.